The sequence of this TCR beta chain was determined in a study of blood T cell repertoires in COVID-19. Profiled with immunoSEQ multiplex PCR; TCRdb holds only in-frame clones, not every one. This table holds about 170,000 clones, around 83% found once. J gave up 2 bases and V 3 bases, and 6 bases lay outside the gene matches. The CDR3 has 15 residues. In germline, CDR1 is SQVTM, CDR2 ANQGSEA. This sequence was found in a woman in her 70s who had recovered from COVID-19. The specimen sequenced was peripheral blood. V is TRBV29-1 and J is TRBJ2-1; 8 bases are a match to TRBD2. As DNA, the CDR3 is TGCAGCGTTGACCTCTTGCGGGGGGCCTACAATGAGCAGTTCTTC. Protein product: CSVDLLRGAYNEQFF.